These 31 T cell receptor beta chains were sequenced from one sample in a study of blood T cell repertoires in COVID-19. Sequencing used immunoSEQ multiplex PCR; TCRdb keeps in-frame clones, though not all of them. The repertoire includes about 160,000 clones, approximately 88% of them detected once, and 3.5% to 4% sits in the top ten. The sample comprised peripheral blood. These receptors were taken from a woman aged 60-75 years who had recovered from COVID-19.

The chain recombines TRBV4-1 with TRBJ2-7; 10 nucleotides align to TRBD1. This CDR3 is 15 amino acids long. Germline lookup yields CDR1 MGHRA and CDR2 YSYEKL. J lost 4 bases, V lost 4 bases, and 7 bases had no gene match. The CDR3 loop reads CASSPAGTGVYEQYF. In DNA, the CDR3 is TGCGCCAGCAGCCCCGCAGGGACAGGGGTATACGAGCAGTACTTC.

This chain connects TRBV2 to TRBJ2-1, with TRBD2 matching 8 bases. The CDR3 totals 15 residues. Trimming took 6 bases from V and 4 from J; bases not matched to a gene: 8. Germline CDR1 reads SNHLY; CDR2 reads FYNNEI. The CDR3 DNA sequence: TGTGCCAGCAGGGAAAGCGGGGGATGGTACAATGAGCAGTTCTTC. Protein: CASRESGGWYNEQFF.

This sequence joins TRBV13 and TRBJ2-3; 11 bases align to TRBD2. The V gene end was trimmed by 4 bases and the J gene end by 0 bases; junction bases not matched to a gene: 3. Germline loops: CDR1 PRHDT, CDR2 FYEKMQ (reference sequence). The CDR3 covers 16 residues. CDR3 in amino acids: CASSSGTSGSTDTQYF. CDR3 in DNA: TGTGCCAGCAGCTCAGGGACTAGCGGTAGCACAGATACGCAGTATTTT.

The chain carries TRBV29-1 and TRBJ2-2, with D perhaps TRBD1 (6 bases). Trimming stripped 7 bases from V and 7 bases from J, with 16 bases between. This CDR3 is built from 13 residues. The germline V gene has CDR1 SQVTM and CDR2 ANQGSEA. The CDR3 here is CSADGGVFGELFF. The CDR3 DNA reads TGCAGCGCCGATGGGGGCGTGTTCGGGGAGCTGTTTTTT.

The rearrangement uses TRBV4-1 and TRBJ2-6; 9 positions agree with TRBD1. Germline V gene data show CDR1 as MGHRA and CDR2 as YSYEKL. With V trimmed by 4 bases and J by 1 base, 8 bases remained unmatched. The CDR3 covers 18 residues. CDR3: CASSPRDRVESGANVLTF. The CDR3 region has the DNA TGCGCCAGCAGCCCCCGGGACAGGGTGGAATCTGGGGCCAACGTCCTGACTTTC.

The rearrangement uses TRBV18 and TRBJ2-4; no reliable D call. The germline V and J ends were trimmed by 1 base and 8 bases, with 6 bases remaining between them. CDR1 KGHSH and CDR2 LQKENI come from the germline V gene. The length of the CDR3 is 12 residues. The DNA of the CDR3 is TGTGCCAGCTCACCACAGTCGGACATTCAGTACTTC. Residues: CASSPQSDIQYF.

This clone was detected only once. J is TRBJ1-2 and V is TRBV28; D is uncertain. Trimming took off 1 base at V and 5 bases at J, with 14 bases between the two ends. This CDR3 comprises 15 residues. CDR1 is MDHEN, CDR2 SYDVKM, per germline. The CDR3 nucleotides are TGTGCCAGCAGTTTATTGGGAGGGCCGCATTATGGCTACACCTTC. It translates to CASSLLGGPHYGYTF.

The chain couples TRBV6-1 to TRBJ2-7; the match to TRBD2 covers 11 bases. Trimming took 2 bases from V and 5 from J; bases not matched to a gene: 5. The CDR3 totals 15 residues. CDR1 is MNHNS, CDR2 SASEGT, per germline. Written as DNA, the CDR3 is TGTGCCAGCAGTGAAATGACTAGCGGGGAAAACGAGCAGTACTTC. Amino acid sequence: CASSEMTSGENEQYF.

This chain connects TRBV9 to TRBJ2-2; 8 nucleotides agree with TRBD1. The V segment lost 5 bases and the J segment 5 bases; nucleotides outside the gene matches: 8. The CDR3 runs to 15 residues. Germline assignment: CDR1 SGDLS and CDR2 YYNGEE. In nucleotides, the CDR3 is TGTGCCAGCAGAAAGACAGGGGAGACGACCGGGGAGCTGTTTTTT. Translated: CASRKTGETTGELFF.

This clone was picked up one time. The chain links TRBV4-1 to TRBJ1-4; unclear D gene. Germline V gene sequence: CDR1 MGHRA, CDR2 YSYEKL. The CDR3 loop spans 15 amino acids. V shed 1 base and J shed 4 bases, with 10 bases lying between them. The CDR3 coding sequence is TGCGCCAGCAGCCAAGCAGCACGAGGTAATGAAAAACTGTTTTTT. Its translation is CASSQAARGNEKLFF.

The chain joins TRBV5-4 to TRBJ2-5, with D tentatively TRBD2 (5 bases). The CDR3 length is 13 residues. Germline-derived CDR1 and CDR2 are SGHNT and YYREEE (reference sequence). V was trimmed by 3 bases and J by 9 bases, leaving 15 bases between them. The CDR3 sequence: CASSYPGRVAQYF. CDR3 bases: TGTGCCAGCAGCTATCCGGGAAGGGTCGCCCAGTACTTC.

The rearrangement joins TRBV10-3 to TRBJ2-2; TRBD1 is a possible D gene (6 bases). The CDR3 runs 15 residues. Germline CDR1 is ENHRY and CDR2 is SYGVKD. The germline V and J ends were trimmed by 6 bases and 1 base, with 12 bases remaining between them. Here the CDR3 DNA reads TGTGCCATCAGGGAACCACAGGGGAACACCGGGGAGCTGTTTTTT. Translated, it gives CAIREPQGNTGELFF.

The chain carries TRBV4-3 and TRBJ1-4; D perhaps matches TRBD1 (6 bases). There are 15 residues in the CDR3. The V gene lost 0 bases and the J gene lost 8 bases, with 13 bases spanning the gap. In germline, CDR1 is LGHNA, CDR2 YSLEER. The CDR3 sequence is CASSQEGAGGEKLFF. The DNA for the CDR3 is TGCGCCAGCAGCCAAGAGGGGGCAGGAGGCGAAAAACTGTTTTTT.

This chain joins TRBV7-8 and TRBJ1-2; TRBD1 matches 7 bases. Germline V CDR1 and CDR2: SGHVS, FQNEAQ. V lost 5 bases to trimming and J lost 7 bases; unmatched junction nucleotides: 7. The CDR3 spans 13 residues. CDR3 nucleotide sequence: TGTGCCAGCAGCCTCGACAGGGTGGGTGGCTACACCTTC. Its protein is CASSLDRVGGYTF. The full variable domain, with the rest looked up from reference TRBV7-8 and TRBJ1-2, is GAGVSQSPRYKVAKRGQDVALRCDPISGHVSLFWYQQALGQGPEFLTYFQNEAQLDKSGLPSDRFFAERPEGSVSTLKIQRTQQEDSAVYLCASSLDRVGGYTFGSGTRLTVV.

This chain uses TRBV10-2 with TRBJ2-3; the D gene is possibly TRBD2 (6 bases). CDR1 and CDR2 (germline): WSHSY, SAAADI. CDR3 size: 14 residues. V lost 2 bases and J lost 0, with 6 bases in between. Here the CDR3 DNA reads TGCGCCAGCAGTGAGGGGACTAGCACAGATACGCAGTATTTT. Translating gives CASSEGTSTDTQYF.

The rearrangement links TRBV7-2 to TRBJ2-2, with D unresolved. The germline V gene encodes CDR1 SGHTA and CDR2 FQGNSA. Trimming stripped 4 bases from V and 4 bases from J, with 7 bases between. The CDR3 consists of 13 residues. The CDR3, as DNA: TGTGCCAGCAGCTCGGTATTCACCGGGGAGCTGTTTTTT. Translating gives CASSSVFTGELFF.

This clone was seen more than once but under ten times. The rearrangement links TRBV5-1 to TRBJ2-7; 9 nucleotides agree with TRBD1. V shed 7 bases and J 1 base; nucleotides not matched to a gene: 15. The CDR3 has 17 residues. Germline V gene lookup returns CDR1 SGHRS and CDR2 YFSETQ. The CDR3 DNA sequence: TGCGCCAGCCAACCCGGGACAGGGCGCGCGGGTTCCTACGAGCAGTACTTC. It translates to CASQPGTGRAGSYEQYF. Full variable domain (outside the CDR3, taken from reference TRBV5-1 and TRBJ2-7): KAGVTQTPRYLIKTRGQQVTLSCSPISGHRSVSWYQQTPGQGLQFLFEYFSETQRNKGNFPGRFSGRQFSNSRSEMNVSTLELGDSALYLCASQPGTGRAGSYEQYFGPGTRLTVT.

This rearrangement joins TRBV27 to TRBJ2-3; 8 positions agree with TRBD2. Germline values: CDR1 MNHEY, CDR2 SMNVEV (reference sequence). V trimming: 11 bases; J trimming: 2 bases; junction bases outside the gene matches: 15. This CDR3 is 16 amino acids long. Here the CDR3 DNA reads TGTGCCGTCGAGCCATACAGCGGGGGCTACACAGATACGCAGTATTTT. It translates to CAVEPYSGGYTDTQYF.

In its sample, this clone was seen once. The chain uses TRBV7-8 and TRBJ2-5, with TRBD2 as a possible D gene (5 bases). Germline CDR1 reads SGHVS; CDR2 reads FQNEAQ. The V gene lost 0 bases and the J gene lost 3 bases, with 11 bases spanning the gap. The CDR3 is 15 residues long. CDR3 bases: TGTGCCAGCAGCTTAGCCGAACTAGGGAAAGAGACCCAGTACTTC. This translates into CASSLAELGKETQYF.

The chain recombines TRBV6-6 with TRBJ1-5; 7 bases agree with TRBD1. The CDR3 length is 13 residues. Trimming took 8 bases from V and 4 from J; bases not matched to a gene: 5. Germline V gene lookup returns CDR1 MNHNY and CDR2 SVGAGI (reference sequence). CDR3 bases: TGTGCCAGCCGACAGGGTGGAAATCAGCCCCAGCATTTT. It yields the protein CASRQGGNQPQHF.

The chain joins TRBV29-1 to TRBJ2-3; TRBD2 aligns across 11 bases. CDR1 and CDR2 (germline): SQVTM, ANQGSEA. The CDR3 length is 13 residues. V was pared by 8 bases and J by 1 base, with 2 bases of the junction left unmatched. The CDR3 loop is CSSLAGGTDTQYF. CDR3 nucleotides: TGCAGCTCACTAGCGGGGGGCACAGATACGCAGTATTTT.

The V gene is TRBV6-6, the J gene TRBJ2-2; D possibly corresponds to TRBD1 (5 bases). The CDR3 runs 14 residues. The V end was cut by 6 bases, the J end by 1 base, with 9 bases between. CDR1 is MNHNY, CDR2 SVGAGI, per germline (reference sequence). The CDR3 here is CASSRGQNTGELFF. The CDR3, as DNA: TGTGCCAGCAGCCGCGGACAGAACACCGGGGAGCTGTTTTTT.

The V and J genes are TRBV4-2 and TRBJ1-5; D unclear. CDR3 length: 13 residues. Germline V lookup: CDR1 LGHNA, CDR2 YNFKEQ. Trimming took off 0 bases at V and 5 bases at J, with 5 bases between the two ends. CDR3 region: CASSQEADQPQHF. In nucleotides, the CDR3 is TGTGCCAGCAGCCAAGAGGCCGATCAGCCCCAGCATTTT.

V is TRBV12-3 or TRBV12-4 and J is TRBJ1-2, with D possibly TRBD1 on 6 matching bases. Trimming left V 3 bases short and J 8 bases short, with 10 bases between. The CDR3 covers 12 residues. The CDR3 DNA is TGTGCCAGCAGTTTTGGGACATTAGGCTACACCTTC. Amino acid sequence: CASSFGTLGYTF.

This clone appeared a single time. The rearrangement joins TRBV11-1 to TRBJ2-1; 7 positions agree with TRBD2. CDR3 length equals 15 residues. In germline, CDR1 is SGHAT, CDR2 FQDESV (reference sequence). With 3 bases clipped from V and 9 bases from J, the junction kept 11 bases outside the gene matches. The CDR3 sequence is CASSLRKGGMGEQFF. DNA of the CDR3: TGTGCCAGCAGCTTGAGGAAGGGAGGGATGGGTGAGCAGTTCTTC.

Here the CDR3 reads CASSWASTDTQYF. The CDR3 DNA sequence: TGTGCCAGCAGCTGGGCCAGCACAGATACGCAGTATTTT. The V call is TRBV11-2, the J call TRBJ2-3; D gene ambiguous. This CDR3 comprises 13 residues. Germline V lookup: CDR1 SGHAT, CDR2 FQNNGV. Trimming pared 4 bases from V and 0 bases from J, leaving 5 bases between.

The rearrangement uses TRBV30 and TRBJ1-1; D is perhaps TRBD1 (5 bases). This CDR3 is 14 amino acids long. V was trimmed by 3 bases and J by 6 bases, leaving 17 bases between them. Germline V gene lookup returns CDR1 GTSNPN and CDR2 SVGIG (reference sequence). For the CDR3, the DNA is TGTGCCTGGAGAACAGGAAGCTCAATCGCTGAAGCTTTCTTT. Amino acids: CAWRTGSSIAEAFF.

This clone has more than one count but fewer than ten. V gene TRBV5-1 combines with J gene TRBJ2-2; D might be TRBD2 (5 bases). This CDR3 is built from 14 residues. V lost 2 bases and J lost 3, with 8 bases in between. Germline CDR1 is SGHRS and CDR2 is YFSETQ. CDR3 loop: CASSFSADTGELFF. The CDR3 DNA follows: TGCGCCAGCAGCTTTAGCGCGGACACCGGGGAGCTGTTTTTT.

The CDR3 DNA follows: TGTGCCAGTAGCGCGACAGGGGGAAGTGGATGGGATGAGCAGTTCTTC. It is translated as CASSATGGSGWDEQFF. The chain is built from TRBV19 and TRBJ2-1, with 9 bases lining up with TRBD1. The ends lost 6 bases at V and 8 bases at J; junction bases unmatched: 14. This CDR3 comprises 16 residues. The germline gives CDR1 LNHDA, CDR2 SQIVND (reference sequence).

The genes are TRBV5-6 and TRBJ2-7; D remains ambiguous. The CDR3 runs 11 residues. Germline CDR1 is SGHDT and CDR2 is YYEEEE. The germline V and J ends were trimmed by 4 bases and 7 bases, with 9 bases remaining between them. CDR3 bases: TGTGCCAGCAGCATCAGTGGTGAGCAGTACTTC. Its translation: CASSISGEQYF.

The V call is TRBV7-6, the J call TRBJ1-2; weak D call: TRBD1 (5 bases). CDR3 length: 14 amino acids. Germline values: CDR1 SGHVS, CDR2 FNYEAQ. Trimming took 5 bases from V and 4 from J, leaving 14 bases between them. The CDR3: CASSPGGKAYGYTF. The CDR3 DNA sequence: TGTGCCAGCAGCCCGGGGGGGAAGGCCTATGGCTACACCTTC.